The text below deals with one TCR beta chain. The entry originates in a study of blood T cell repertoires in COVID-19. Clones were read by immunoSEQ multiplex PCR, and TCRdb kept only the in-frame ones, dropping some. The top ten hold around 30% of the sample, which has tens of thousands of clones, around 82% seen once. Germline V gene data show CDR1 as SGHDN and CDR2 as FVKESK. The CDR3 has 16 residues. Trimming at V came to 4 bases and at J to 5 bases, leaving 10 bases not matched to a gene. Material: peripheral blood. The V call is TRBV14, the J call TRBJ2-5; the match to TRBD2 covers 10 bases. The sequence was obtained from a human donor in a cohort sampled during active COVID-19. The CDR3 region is CASSLRFTSGAETQYF. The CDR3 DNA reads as TGTGCCAGCAGCCTCCGCTTCACTAGCGGGGCCGAGACCCAGTACTTC.